The sequence of this T cell receptor (beta chain) was determined in a study of T cells in women clearing cervical HPV infection. Each participant carried one incident cervical HPV16 infection only. A note on this clone: Read sequence stops 3 residues before the CDR3 end, and the germline J gene provides the missing end.

Sequenced by immunoSEQ multiplex PCR; TCRdb stores in-frame clones only, minus some. The sample holds under 45,000 clones. Trimming cost V 4 bases and J 2 bases; bases outside gene matches: 7. The CDR3 consists of 15 residues. Germline V gene sequence: CDR1 MNHNS, CDR2 SASEGT. This receptor was identified in a woman aged 18 to 69 with a cervical HPV16 infection that either progressed to CIN3+ or cleared (not recorded which). The chain recombines TRBV6-1 with TRBJ2-5, with 7 bases lining up with TRBD1. Sequencing was carried out using blood buffy coat. CDR3 residues: CASSVHRDSQETQYF. The part of the CDR3 DNA that was read is TGTGCCAGCAGTGTCCACCGGGACAGTCAAGAGACC.